This T cell receptor (beta chain) was captured in a study of T cells expressing NK-cell markers. Study details: Within the sequenced cohort of eight donors, seven exhibited HCMV seropositivity and one was seronegative.

For each CDR3 protein, TCRdb gives one entry from its re-call of the 5' RACE reads, without DNA. Across roughly 420,000 distinct CDR3 sequences, the top ten clones capture under 7.5% of the sample. Germline assignment: CDR1 SGHRS and CDR2 YFSETQ. This CDR3 spans 14 amino acids. Sequencing was performed on blood T cells: a sorted CD56 or NKG2C T cell subset, CD4+ or CD8+ T cells, or bulk PBMC T cells (not recorded which). The clonotype originates from a woman aged 18-69 years in good health. The chain employs TRBV5-1 and TRBJ1-6. Here the CDR3 reads CASSLGGLNSPLHF.